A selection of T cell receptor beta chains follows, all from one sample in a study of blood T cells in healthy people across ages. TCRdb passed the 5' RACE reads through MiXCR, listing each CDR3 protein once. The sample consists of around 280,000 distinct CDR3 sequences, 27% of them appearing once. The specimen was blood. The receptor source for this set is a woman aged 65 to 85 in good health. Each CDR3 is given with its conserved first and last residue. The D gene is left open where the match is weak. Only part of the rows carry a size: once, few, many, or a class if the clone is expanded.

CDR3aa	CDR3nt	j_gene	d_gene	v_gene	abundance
CATNRGDTEAFF	TGTGCCACCAATCGAGGAGACACTGAAGCTTTCTTT	TRBJ1-1	NA	TRBV10-3	few
CATSGLNVYGAKNIQYF	TGTGCCACCAGCGGCCTCAATGTATATGGGGCCAAAAACATTCAGTACTTC	TRBJ2-4	NA	TRBV15	few
CASSEEGARGPYNEQFF	TGTGCCAGCAGTGAAGAGGGGGCTCGCGGCCCCTACAATGAGCAGTTCTTC	TRBJ2-1	TRBD1	TRBV6-1	NA
CSARESGGAARNIQYF	TGCAGTGCTAGAGAAAGCGGCGGGGCGGCGCGAAACATTCAGTACTTC	TRBJ2-4	NA	TRBV20-1	few
CSARPPGENRPQHF	TGCAGTGCTAGACCGCCGGGGGAGAATCGGCCCCAGCATTTT	TRBJ1-5	NA	TRBV20-1	NA
CSVVPRLAGGETQYF	TGCAGCGTTGTTCCGCGACTAGCGGGAGGGGAGACCCAGTACTTC	TRBJ2-5	TRBD2	TRBV29-1	NA
CASSPEGLNIQYF	TGTGCCAGCAGCCCTGAGGGACTTAACATTCAGTACTTC	TRBJ2-4	NA	TRBV12-3/TRBV12-4	NA
CASSPTVVGNYGYTF	TGTGCCAGCAGCCCGACGGTAGTGGGGAACTATGGCTACACCTTC	TRBJ1-2	NA	TRBV4-2	few
CSAWTGIENEQFF	TGCAGTGCTTGGACAGGGATCGAAAATGAGCAGTTCTTC	TRBJ2-1	TRBD1	TRBV20-1	NA
CASSLVWSSYNEQFF	TGCGCCAGCAGCTTGGTCTGGAGCTCCTACAATGAGCAGTTCTTC	TRBJ2-1	NA	TRBV5-1	few
CSAPDKRQHNEKLFF	TGCAGTGCTCCAGATAAGAGACAGCATAATGAAAAACTGTTTTTT	TRBJ1-4	NA	TRBV20-1	NA
CSANDGRADTQYF	TGCAGTGCTAATGATGGGAGGGCAGATACGCAGTATTTT	TRBJ2-3	TRBD2	TRBV20-1	NA
CASRRTSGGQETQYF	TGTGCCAGCAGGCGGACTAGCGGGGGCCAAGAGACCCAGTACTTC	TRBJ2-5	TRBD2	TRBV11-2	NA
CSARHRTSGPTDTQYF	TGCAGTGCTAGACATCGGACTAGCGGTCCCACAGATACGCAGTATTTT	TRBJ2-3	TRBD2	TRBV20-1	NA
CASSLRWSGKETQYF	TGTGCCAGCAGCTTGAGGTGGTCAGGGAAAGAGACCCAGTACTTC	TRBJ2-5	NA	TRBV5-6	NA
CASSYGYRSAETQYF	TGTGCCAGCAGTTACGGGTACAGGTCTGCGGAGACCCAGTACTTC	TRBJ2-5	NA	TRBV6-5	NA
CASGTSGSKGQETQYF	TGTGCCAGCGGGACTAGCGGGAGTAAGGGACAAGAGACCCAGTACTTC	TRBJ2-5	TRBD2	TRBV6-2/TRBV6-3	few
CASSLNRDRPSYEQYF	TGTGCCAGCAGTTTGAACCGGGACAGGCCATCCTACGAGCAGTACTTC	TRBJ2-7	TRBD1	TRBV28	few
CASSLGAGVNYEQYF	TGCGCCAGCAGCTTAGGAGCGGGAGTTAACTACGAGCAGTACTTC	TRBJ2-7	TRBD2	TRBV5-1	few
CASSQDGGLAPPRLTDTQYF	TGTGCCAGCAGCCAAGATGGGGGACTAGCCCCACCTCGACTCACAGATACGCAGTATTTT	TRBJ2-3	TRBD2	TRBV3-1	NA
CATSDDFTDTQYF	TGTGCCACCAGTGACGACTTTACAGATACGCAGTATTTT	TRBJ2-3	NA	TRBV24-1	NA
CASSTGTSGENNEQFF	TGCGCCAGCAGCACAGGAACTAGCGGCGAGAACAATGAGCAGTTCTTC	TRBJ2-1	TRBD2	TRBV5-1	NA
CASSFLGSNQPQHF	TGTGCCAGCAGTTTTCTGGGGAGCAATCAGCCCCAGCATTTT	TRBJ1-5	NA	TRBV12-3/TRBV12-4	NA
CASSSGQTRNIQYF	TGTGCCAGCAGCTCGGGACAGACGCGGAACATTCAGTACTTC	TRBJ2-4	TRBD1	TRBV28	few
CATSRDSAAKETQYF	TGTGCCACCAGCAGAGATTCAGCAGCGAAAGAGACCCAGTACTTC	TRBJ2-5	NA	TRBV15	few
CASSLGSGRDTEAFF	TGCGCCAGCAGCTTGGGGTCAGGGCGCGACACTGAAGCTTTCTTT	TRBJ1-1	NA	TRBV5-1	few
CASSSGTGRFSETQYF	TGTGCCAGCAGCTCGGGGACAGGGAGGTTTTCGGAGACCCAGTACTTC	TRBJ2-5	TRBD1	TRBV7-6	NA
CASSLAQGRFQYF	TGTGCCAGCAGCTTAGCCCAGGGTCGATTCCAGTACTTC	TRBJ2-5	NA	TRBV7-9	NA
CASSLEGQGTQPQHF	TGCGCCAGCAGCTTGGAGGGACAGGGGACTCAGCCCCAGCATTTT	TRBJ1-5	TRBD1	TRBV5-1	many
CASSLVGGMNTEAFF	TGTGCCAGCAGCCTCGTAGGGGGGATGAACACTGAAGCTTTCTTT	TRBJ1-1	NA	TRBV5-6	many
CASSQSTLGGEKLFF	TGTGCCAGCAGCCAATCGACCCTCGGTGGCGAAAAACTGTTTTTT	TRBJ1-4	NA	TRBV3-1	few
CASSFTQGSSYNEQFF	TGTGCCAGCAGTTTTACCCAGGGGTCCTCCTACAATGAGCAGTTCTTC	TRBJ2-1	NA	TRBV12-3/TRBV12-4	NA
CAIRLTGTDDYEQYF	TGTGCCATCAGACTCACCGGGACGGATGACTACGAGCAGTACTTC	TRBJ2-7	NA	TRBV10-3	NA
CASSLMAGGLTDTQYF	TGCGCCAGCAGCCTGATGGCAGGGGGCTTGACAGATACGCAGTATTTT	TRBJ2-3	TRBD1	TRBV4-1	NA
CASSLDSSLNQPQHF	TGTGCCAGCAGTTTAGACAGTTCTCTAAATCAGCCCCAGCATTTT	TRBJ1-5	NA	TRBV6-1	NA
CSARPAGTVNEQFF	TGCAGTGCTAGGCCTGCCGGGACTGTAAATGAGCAGTTCTTC	TRBJ2-1	NA	TRBV20-1	few
CSVVYGTRPDTQYF	TGCAGCGTTGTCTATGGGACTAGACCGGATACGCAGTATTTT	TRBJ2-3	TRBD2	TRBV29-1	NA
CASKEYGTSNYGYTF	TGTGCCAGCAAGGAGTACGGAACTTCTAACTATGGCTACACCTTC	TRBJ1-2	NA	TRBV12-3/TRBV12-4	NA
CASSLGCNTEAFF	TGCGCCAGCAGCTTGGGATGTAACACTGAAGCTTTCTTT	TRBJ1-1	NA	TRBV5-1	NA
CASRSSGTIPYEQYF	TGTGCCAGCAGGAGTTCGGGGACAATACCCTACGAGCAGTACTTC	TRBJ2-7	NA	TRBV27	few
CSARNPWREAGGYNEQFF	TGCAGTGCTAGGAACCCCTGGAGGGAAGCGGGAGGCTACAATGAGCAGTTCTTC	TRBJ2-1	TRBD2	TRBV20-1	NA
CATSSPAGAETQYF	TGTGCCACCAGTAGTCCAGCGGGAGCAGAGACCCAGTACTTC	TRBJ2-5	TRBD2	TRBV24-1	NA
CASSLDSVNYGYTF	TGTGCCAGCAGCTTGGACAGCGTTAACTATGGCTACACCTTC	TRBJ1-2	NA	TRBV5-5	few
CASSFRVEDSPLHF	TGCGCCAGCAGCTTCAGGGTAGAGGATTCACCCCTCCACTTT	TRBJ1-6	NA	TRBV5-1	NA
CAGSESAGSSYEQYF	TGTGCCGGCAGTGAATCGGCGGGAAGCTCCTACGAGCAGTACTTC	TRBJ2-7	NA	TRBV25-1	NA
CASSLSGTSGYEQYF	TGTGCCAGCAGCTTATCCGGGACTAGCGGTTACGAGCAGTACTTC	TRBJ2-7	TRBD2	TRBV11-2	few
CSARAGGPHETQYF	TGCAGTGCTAGGGCGGGAGGGCCTCACGAGACCCAGTACTTC	TRBJ2-5	TRBD2	TRBV20-1	few
CASSLGMKGTQYF	TGTGCCAGCAGCTTAGGAATGAAAGGGACCCAGTACTTC	TRBJ2-5	NA	TRBV7-2	NA
CASSLGLRRSYERYF	TGTGCCAGTAGCCTAGGCCTGCGGCGGAGCTACGAGCGGTACTTC	TRBJ2-7	NA	TRBV19	NA
CSVLSGTANTEAFF	TGCAGCGTCCTTTCCGGGACAGCGAACACTGAAGCTTTCTTT	TRBJ1-1	TRBD1	TRBV29-1	many
CSATSGRSFDTQYF	TGCAGTGCTACTTCAGGGAGAAGTTTTGATACGCAGTATTTT	TRBJ2-3	NA	TRBV20-1	many
CATTDPNTGELFF	TGTGCCACCACCGACCCGAACACCGGGGAGCTGTTTTTT	TRBJ2-2	NA	TRBV28	few
CASSLFSGSSGNTIYF	TGTGCCAGCAGCTTATTTTCCGGGAGCTCTGGAAACACCATATATTTT	TRBJ1-3	NA	TRBV11-1	few